The 25 T cell receptor beta chains below were found in one sample sequenced in a study of T cells in Graves' hyperthyroidism and ophthalmopathy. Authors of the study amplified TCR beta CDR3 regions from RNA transcripts. HTBI primers were used for first-round RT-PCR of the TCR CDR3. TCRdb ran MiXCR on the multiplex PCR reads and lists one entry per CDR3 protein. Of some 550,000 distinct CDR3 sequences listed, less than 25% were seen once; the top ten hold more than 25%. The sequenced sample was blood. The receptors were gathered from a man aged 18-30 years with Graves' hyperthyroidism.

The chain couples TRBV7-2 to TRBJ2-7; 11 bases line up with TRBD2. Germline loops: CDR1 SGHTA, CDR2 FQGNSA. The CDR3 length is 20 residues. J was trimmed by 4 bases and V by 8 bases; bases with no gene match: 25. CDR3 nucleotides: TGTGCCAGCTCTCTCCCCGGGGGGCTAGCGGGGGGCCCATCTTCGTACGAGCAGTACTTC. It codes for CASSLPGGLAGGPSSYEQYF.

This clonotype was counted at least ten times. V is TRBV5-4 and J is TRBJ2-7; possible D gene TRBD1, 5 bases. This CDR3 has 15 residues. V was clipped by 2 bases and J by 2 bases, with 14 bases between them. Germline CDR1 is SGHNT and CDR2 is YYREEE (reference sequence). This CDR3 reads CASSLGALLPYEQYF. The DNA for the CDR3 is TGTGCCAGCAGCTTAGGGGCCCTTCTTCCCTACGAGCAGTACTTC.

The chain has TRBV15 and TRBJ2-2; D remains ambiguous. The length of the CDR3 is 15 residues. The ends were cut back, 1 base at V and 3 bases at J, with 9 bases in the middle. CDR1 is LNHNV and CDR2 is YYDKDF in the germline V gene (reference sequence). CDR3 loop: CATSRVRIDTGELFF. For the CDR3, the DNA is TGTGCCACCAGCAGAGTCCGAATTGACACCGGGGAGCTGTTTTTT.

This clonotype was recorded many times. This rearrangement joins TRBV28 to TRBJ1-2; maybe TRBD1 (6 bases). The CDR3 sequence is 14 residues long. The germline V and J ends were trimmed by 8 bases and 7 bases, with 20 bases remaining between them. Germline CDR1 and CDR2: MDHEN and SYDVKM. The CDR3 coding sequence is TGTGCCAGCGTTGACGGGTCGATACAGGGTGGCTACACCTTC. Encoded protein: CASVDGSIQGGYTF.

This clonotype appeared many times. The genes are TRBV6-1 and TRBJ2-7, with D maybe TRBD2 (7 bases). The CDR3 is 15 residues long. CDR1 MNHNS and CDR2 SASEGT come from the germline V gene. Deletions cut 1 base from V and 1 base from J, with 11 bases between. The CDR3 loop reads CASSEVGGGSYEQYF. The CDR3 DNA is TGTGCCAGCAGTGAAGTAGGGGGAGGGTCCTACGAGCAGTACTTC.

This clonotype turned up a few times. The CDR3 spells CATSRLDGETQYF. The CDR3 DNA reads as TGTGCCACCAGCAGACTAGACGGAGAGACCCAGTACTTC. This chain joins TRBV15 and TRBJ2-5; D not resolved. The CDR3 has 13 amino acids. V was pared by 2 bases and J by 4 bases, with 8 bases between. The germline CDR1 and CDR2 sequences are LNHNV and YYDKDF (reference sequence).

The table lists this clonotype with many counts. The chain links TRBV11-2 to TRBJ1-2; D perhaps matches TRBD1 (6 bases). Trimming took off 4 bases at V and 3 bases at J, with 12 bases between the two ends. The germline V gene has CDR1 SGHAT and CDR2 FQNNGV. The CDR3 loop spans 14 amino acids. The CDR3 sequence: CASSSQQGYYGYTF. The DNA for the CDR3 is TGTGCCAGCAGCTCCCAACAGGGCTACTATGGCTACACCTTC.

This clonotype showed up many times. This chain uses TRBV20-1 with TRBJ2-5; weak D call: TRBD1 (5 bases). The germline V gene has CDR1 DFQATT and CDR2 SNEGSKA (reference sequence). The CDR3 is 13 amino acids. V gave up 4 bases and J gave up 0 bases, with 9 bases separating them. The CDR3 is CSAKTAYQETQYF. Here the CDR3 DNA reads TGCAGTGCTAAGACAGCGTACCAAGAGACCCAGTACTTC.

This clonotype has at least ten counts. This chain links TRBV29-1 with TRBJ2-2; TRBD1 agrees at 9 bases. This CDR3 has 15 amino acids. Germline-derived CDR1 and CDR2 are SQVTM and ANQGSEA. J was trimmed by 5 bases and V by 5 bases; bases with no gene match: 9. For the CDR3, the DNA is TGCAGCGTTACTCCGACAGGGGGACGAACCGGGGAGCTGTTTTTT. This encodes CSVTPTGGRTGELFF.

This clonotype occurred many times. This sequence joins TRBV2 and TRBJ2-2; 9 positions agree with TRBD1. Germline CDR1 SNHLY, CDR2 FYNNEI. V dropped 5 bases and J dropped 3; count of bases not matched to a gene: 10. This CDR3 is built from 17 residues. The DNA for the CDR3 is TGTGCCAGCAGTTTCAGCCGGGACAGGGAAGACACCGGGGAGCTGTTTTTT. Translating it yields CASSFSRDREDTGELFF.

This clonotype was observed at least ten times. The chain uses TRBV7-8 and TRBJ1-2; D unclear. V lost 5 bases and J 6 bases, leaving 16 bases between the germline ends. The CDR3 is 14 residues long. CDR1 and CDR2 (germline): SGHVS, FQNEAQ. CDR3 region: CASSPRLGIHGYTF. CDR3 bases: TGTGCCAGCAGCCCCAGGTTGGGGATCCATGGCTACACCTTC.

This clonotype was picked up many times. The chain has TRBV4-2 and TRBJ1-5; D unresolved. Looked up from germline, CDR1 is LGHNA and CDR2 is YNFKEQ. The V end was cut by 1 base, the J end by 1 base, with 8 bases between. The CDR3 spans 15 residues. CDR3 loop: CASSQVGSSNQPQHF. Written as DNA, the CDR3 is TGTGCCAGCAGCCAAGTCGGATCCAGCAATCAGCCCCAGCATTTT.

This clonotype has more than one count but fewer than ten. The gene calls are TRBV7-9 and TRBJ2-5; maybe TRBD1 (5 bases). The CDR3 consists of 16 residues. V dropped 3 bases and J dropped 4 bases, with 18 bases sitting between them. Germline CDR1 reads SEHNR; CDR2 reads FQNEAQ (reference sequence). CDR3 sequence reads: CASSFPAMGRGETQYF. The CDR3 bases are TGTGCCAGCAGCTTCCCAGCCATGGGGCGTGGAGAGACCCAGTACTTC. Full variable domain (remainder filled in from reference TRBV7-9 and TRBJ2-5): DTGVSQNPRHKITKRGQNVTFRCDPISEHNRLYWYRQTLGQGPEFLTYFQNEAQLEKSRLLSDRFSAERPKGSFSTLEIQRTEQGDSAMYLCASSFPAMGRGETQYFGPGTRLLVL.

The genes are TRBV19 and TRBJ1-1, with D perhaps TRBD1 (6 bases). Trimming cost V 4 bases and J 11 bases, with 14 bases left between them. Germline lookup yields CDR1 LNHDA and CDR2 SQIVND (reference sequence). This CDR3 region has 12 residues. The CDR3 bases are TGTGCCAGTAGTAGGGGGGCACTACGGGCTTTCTTT. This translates into CASSRGALRAFF.

Notes on this clonotype: A much larger clone differs by one base, so this may be a read error. The CDR3 nucleotides are TGTGCCAGCATCCGAGAGGGGAAGGCGGCCTACGAGCAGTACTTC. Protein: CASIREGKAAYEQYF. The chain recombines TRBV2 with TRBJ2-7; either TRBD1 or TRBD2 may supply D (5 bases each). The CDR3 is made up of 15 amino acids. V was pared by 7 bases and J by 2 bases, with 18 bases between. Germline CDR1 reads SNHLY; CDR2 reads FYNNEI.

In this sample, this clonotype turned up many times. The chain is built from TRBV20-1 and TRBJ2-5; D not resolved. The V and J ends lost 2 bases and 5 bases respectively, with 18 bases between them. The CDR3 length is 15 residues. CDR1 and CDR2 (germline): DFQATT, SNEGSKA (reference sequence). The CDR3 DNA reads as TGCAGTGCTAGATTCGTCGGCAGAGGATACGAGACCCAGTACTTC. This translates into CSARFVGRGYETQYF.

The V call is TRBV5-1, the J call TRBJ2-7; D not certain. With 0 bases removed from V and 4 bases from J, the gap between germline ends came to 11 bases. The CDR3 has 14 residues. Germline lookup yields CDR1 SGHRS and CDR2 YFSETQ. CDR3 in amino acids: CASSLEQQAYEQYF. CDR3 nucleotide sequence: TGCGCCAGCAGCTTGGAACAGCAAGCATACGAGCAGTACTTC. The full variable domain, in which reference TRBV5-1 and TRBJ2-7 provide the parts outside the CDR3, is KAGVTQTPRYLIKTRGQQVTLSCSPISGHRSVSWYQQTPGQGLQFLFEYFSETQRNKGNFPGRFSGRQFSNSRSEMNVSTLELGDSALYLCASSLEQQAYEQYFGPGTRLTVT.

The chain has TRBV12-3 or TRBV12-4 and TRBJ2-2; a weak D match, TRBD1 (6 bases). V shed 1 base and J shed 2 bases, with 11 bases lying between them. This CDR3 has 16 amino acids. CDR3 DNA sequence: TGTGCCAGCAGTTTAGGTACAGGGATTAACACCGGGGAGCTGTTTTTT. It encodes CASSLGTGINTGELFF.

This clonotype was recorded many times. The J gene is TRBJ2-5, the V gene TRBV4-1, with a weak D call TRBD1 (6 bases). This CDR3 spans 13 amino acids. With 0 bases removed from V and 10 bases from J, the gap between germline ends came to 12 bases. The V gene's germline CDR1 is MGHRA and CDR2 YSYEKL. The CDR3 DNA reads TGCGCCAGCAGCCAAGATGGCAGGGGAGTCCAGTACTTC. The encoded protein is CASSQDGRGVQYF.

This clonotype came up many times. The gene calls are TRBV12-3 or TRBV12-4 and TRBJ1-5; 8 bases map to TRBD1. V was clipped by 1 base and J by 5 bases; unmatched bases: 1. The CDR3 covers 14 residues. The CDR3 sequence: CASSLGTGYQPQHF. The CDR3 region has the DNA TGTGCCAGCAGTTTAGGGACAGGGTATCAGCCCCAGCATTTT.

This clonotype was picked up a small number of times. The chain has TRBV6-1 and TRBJ1-2, with TRBD1 matching over 7 bases. There are 14 residues in the CDR3. Germline V gives CDR1 MNHNS, CDR2 SASEGT. V shed 5 bases, J shed 4 bases, and the junction held 7 bases outside the gene matches. The CDR3 sequence: CASSTQGGGYGYTF. CDR3 coding DNA: TGTGCCAGCAGTACGCAGGGGGGCGGCTATGGCTACACCTTC.

This clonotype was counted ten times or more. The gene calls are TRBV12-3 or TRBV12-4 and TRBJ2-7, with D perhaps being TRBD1 or TRBD2 (5 bases each). The germline V and J ends were trimmed by 7 bases and 2 bases, with 24 bases remaining between them. CDR3 length equals 17 residues. CDR3 loop: CASTHGRRGVQTYEQYF. In DNA form, the CDR3 reads TGTGCCAGCACTCACGGACGTAGAGGGGTGCAAACCTACGAGCAGTACTTC.

This clonotype was recorded at least ten times. This chain links TRBV7-9 with TRBJ2-7; the D gene could be TRBD1 or TRBD2 (5 bases each). V lost 5 bases and J lost 5, with 19 bases in between. Germline V gene lookup returns CDR1 SEHNR and CDR2 FQNEAQ (reference sequence). This CDR3 comprises 15 residues. CDR3: CASSPRAQGADEQYF. CDR3 nucleotide sequence: TGTGCCAGCAGCCCGAGGGCGCAGGGTGCGGACGAGCAGTACTTC.

This clonotype has a handful of counts. CDR3 sequence: CASVSPGARETQYF. The CDR3 bases are TGTGCCAGCGTTTCTCCGGGGGCGCGCGAGACCCAGTACTTC. This chain joins TRBV28 and TRBJ2-5; D is possibly TRBD1 or TRBD2 (6 bases each). V dropped 8 bases and J dropped 5 bases, with 18 bases sitting between them. The V gene's germline CDR1 is MDHEN and CDR2 SYDVKM. This CDR3 spans 14 amino acids.

Ten or more counts support this clonotype. This sequence joins TRBV7-2 and TRBJ1-5; no clear D. Germline assignment: CDR1 SGHTA and CDR2 FQGNSA. The CDR3 sequence is 14 residues long. The germline V and J ends were trimmed by 5 bases and 4 bases, with 12 bases remaining between them. The CDR3 loop is CASSATSLNQPQHF. The CDR3, as DNA: TGTGCCAGCAGCGCCACCAGTCTGAATCAGCCCCAGCATTTT.